Listed below are T cell receptor beta chains from one sample, sequenced in a study of T-cell reconstitution after alpha-beta-depleted transplantation in children. TCRdb reprocessed the PCR reads via MiXCR and lists one record per CDR3 protein. The sample includes about 830,000 distinct CDR3 sequences, 15% to 20% of them seen just once. Material: PBMCs, mostly from graft donor cells, obtained 360 days after TCRalphabeta/CD19-depleted stem cell transplant. These receptor sequences come from a male patient younger than 18 who had a stem cell transplant for acute lymphoblastic leukemia, so the T cells may come from the graft donor. Both conserved end residues are part of each CDR3. D genes are given only for firm matches. Not all rows give a size; the values are once, few, many and, for expanded clones, a class.

d_gene	abundance	v_gene	j_gene	CDR3aa	CDR3nt
-	few	TRBV19	TRBJ2-1	CASSMLRGGWSSYNEQFF	TGTGCCAGTAGTATGTTGCGGGGAGGCTGGAGCTCCTACAATGAGCAGTTCTTC
-	-	TRBV29-1	TRBJ2-5	CSVDGIRDTVPEGQYF	TGCAGCGTTGACGGGATACGGGACACTGTACCTGAGGGCCAGTACTTC
-	-	TRBV7-2	TRBJ2-3	CARSRRASDTDTQYF	TGTGCCAGGAGTAGGCGGGCTAGCGACACAGATACGCAGTATTTT
-	few	TRBV20-1	TRBJ2-7	CSARDVNGPEQYF	TGCAGTGCTAGAGACGTCAATGGACCCGAGCAGTACTTC
-	few	TRBV12-3/TRBV12-4	TRBJ2-3	CASTPTGAADTQYF	TGTGCCAGCACCCCCACGGGGGCCGCAGATACGCAGTATTTT
-	few	TRBV4-2	TRBJ2-7	CASSQDTVEQYF	TGTGCCAGCAGCCAAGATACGGTCGAGCAGTACTTC
-	once	TRBV5-1	TRBJ2-7	CASSPQGSVEQYF	TGCGCCAGCAGCCCCCAGGGGTCGGTCGAGCAGTACTTC
-	few	TRBV4-2	TRBJ2-2	CASSQIKLNTGELFF	TGTGCCAGCAGCCAAATCAAATTGAACACCGGGGAGCTGTTTTTT
-	once	TRBV11-2	TRBJ2-1	CASSLVEPAASYNEQFF	TGTGCCAGCAGCTTAGTGGAGCCGGCAGCAAGCTACAATGAGCAGTTCTTC
-	-	TRBV7-6	TRBJ2-1	CASSLFSNDHEQFF	TGTGCCAGCAGCTTGTTCTCTAATGACCATGAGCAGTTCTTC
TRBD2	-	TRBV2	TRBJ2-7	CAGGLVYEQYF	TGTGCCGGTGGACTAGTTTACGAGCAGTACTTC
-	many	TRBV6-5	TRBJ1-5	CASGQYSNQPQHF	TGTGCCAGCGGACAGTATAGCAATCAGCCCCAGCATTTT
-	-	TRBV12-3/TRBV12-4	TRBJ2-4	CASGGRRDIQYF	TGTGCCAGCGGGGGACGGCGGGACATTCAGTACTTC
TRBD2	many	TRBV29-1	TRBJ2-1	CSVLLAGGPDEQFF	TGCAGCGTTCTTTTAGCGGGAGGGCCCGATGAGCAGTTCTTC
-	-	TRBV20-1	TRBJ2-7	CSAHSGHPYEQYF	TGCAGTGCTCATAGCGGTCACCCCTACGAGCAGTACTTC
TRBD1	many	TRBV12-3/TRBV12-4	TRBJ2-1	CASRTGLYNEQFF	TGTGCCAGCCGGACAGGGCTCTACAATGAGCAGTTCTTC
TRBD1	-	TRBV4-1	TRBJ2-7	CASSQDRGTGHVEQYF	TGCGCCAGCAGCCAAGATCGGGGGACAGGGCACGTCGAGCAGTACTTC
-	many	TRBV27	TRBJ2-4	CASSRGPVQYF	TGTGCCAGCAGCAGGGGCCCGGTTCAGTACTTC
TRBD1	few	TRBV30	TRBJ2-1	CAWSPGTAEQFF	TGTGCCTGGAGTCCGGGGACAGCCGAGCAGTTCTTC
TRBD2	-	TRBV5-1	TRBJ2-3	CASSLQSGREDTQYF	TGCGCCAGCAGCTTGCAAAGTGGGAGGGAGGATACGCAGTATTTT
TRBD2	-	TRBV4-1	TRBJ2-4	CASSRTTSGENIQYF	TGCGCCAGCAGCCGCACGACTAGCGGGGAAAACATTCAGTACTTC
-	-	TRBV6-2/TRBV6-3	TRBJ2-2	CASSYSGVTGELFF	TGTGCCAGCAGTTACTCGGGGGTCACCGGGGAGCTGTTTTTT
-	-	TRBV9	TRBJ2-7	CASSVGGRIPYEQYF	TGTGCCAGCAGCGTAGGCGGGCGGATCCCCTACGAGCAGTACTTC
TRBD2	-	TRBV29-1	TRBJ2-7	CSVDGGGLAGVEQYF	TGCAGCGTTGACGGAGGCGGGCTAGCGGGGGTCGAGCAGTACTTC
-	few	TRBV9	TRBJ2-3	CASSVDAGFADTQYF	TGTGCCAGCAGCGTAGATGCCGGGTTCGCAGATACGCAGTATTTT
-	few	TRBV3-1	TRBJ2-1	CASSRGSVDEQFF	TGTGCCAGCAGCCGAGGGTCCGTCGATGAGCAGTTCTTC
-	many	TRBV12-3/TRBV12-4	TRBJ2-2	CASSLREMNTGELFF	TGTGCCAGCAGTTTGAGGGAGATGAACACCGGGGAGCTGTTTTTT
-	once	TRBV5-4	TRBJ1-2	CASSLVRILNYGYTF	TGTGCCAGCAGCTTGGTCAGAATCCTCAACTATGGCTACACCTTC
-	many	TRBV27	TRBJ2-7	CASSLWAQRSYEQYF	TGTGCCAGCAGTTTATGGGCCCAACGCTCCTACGAGCAGTACTTC
-	-	TRBV20-1	TRBJ2-7	CSARSRPAYEQYF	TGCAGTGCTAGATCACGACCTGCCTACGAGCAGTACTTC
TRBD2	-	TRBV11-1	TRBJ2-7	CASSQNSGEIEEQYF	TGTGCCAGCAGCCAGAATAGCGGGGAGATAGAGGAGCAGTACTTC
-	-	TRBV11-2	TRBJ2-4	CASATTMRGIQYF	TGTGCCAGCGCGACGACAATGAGGGGCATTCAGTACTTC
-	-	TRBV11-2	TRBJ1-1	CASSFHGQYAFF	TGTGCCAGCAGCTTTCACGGACAGTATGCTTTCTTT
-	-	TRBV19	TRBJ1-5	CASSIRLDQPQHF	TGTGCCAGTAGTATTAGGCTGGATCAGCCCCAGCATTTT
-	few	TRBV29-1	TRBJ2-4	CSVGRDPKNIQYF	TGCAGCGTTGGTAGGGACCCCAAAAACATTCAGTACTTC
TRBD1	-	TRBV6-5	TRBJ1-1	CASSYYGRGGPEAFF	TGTGCCAGCAGTTATTATGGCAGGGGGGGCCCTGAAGCTTTCTTT
-	few	TRBV29-1	TRBJ1-1	CSVEGSLLGTEAFF	TGCAGCGTTGAGGGCAGCCTTTTGGGCACTGAAGCTTTCTTT
TRBD2	many	TRBV5-1	TRBJ2-1	CASSYSGSSYNEQFF	TGTGCCAGCAGCTATAGCGGGAGCTCCTACAATGAGCAGTTCTTC
-	many	TRBV12-3/TRBV12-4	TRBJ2-5	CASRRAIETQYF	TGTGCCAGTCGGCGGGCAATTGAGACCCAGTACTTC
TRBD2	many	TRBV29-1	TRBJ2-7	CSVGLAGGIHEQYF	TGCAGCGTGGGACTAGCGGGAGGAATCCACGAGCAGTACTTC
TRBD2	few	TRBV13	TRBJ2-7	CASSPRGTSGTEQYF	TGTGCCAGCAGCCCGAGGGGGACTAGCGGGACCGAGCAGTACTTC
-	few	TRBV7-9	TRBJ2-1	CASSLLGRSNNEQFF	TGTGCCAGCAGCTTATTAGGGCGGTCGAACAATGAGCAGTTCTTC
TRBD2	-	TRBV5-1	TRBJ2-1	CASSYQSSGSALYNEQFF	TGCGCCAGCAGCTATCAGTCTAGCGGGAGCGCCCTTTACAATGAGCAGTTCTTC
TRBD2	once	TRBV4-1	TRBJ2-5	CASSSRLAGVEGAETQYF	TGCGCCAGCAGCTCTCGACTAGCGGGAGTCGAAGGGGCAGAGACCCAGTACTTC
TRBD2	many	TRBV5-1	TRBJ2-1	CASSPLAGTYNEQFF	TGCGCCAGCAGCCCCTTAGCGGGGACCTACAATGAGCAGTTCTTC
-	-	TRBV24-1	TRBJ2-1	CATSAGPPAYNEQFF	TGTGCCACCAGTGCGGGGCCCCCCGCTTACAATGAGCAGTTCTTC
TRBD2	few	TRBV29-1	TRBJ2-7	CSVVRGLAGGWLYEQYF	TGCAGCGTTGTGAGGGGACTGGCGGGAGGGTGGCTCTACGAGCAGTACTTC
-	-	TRBV7-9	TRBJ2-1	CAIFSGLASSYNEQFF	TGTGCCATCTTCTCCGGCCTCGCCAGCTCCTACAATGAGCAGTTCTTC
-	few	TRBV4-1	TRBJ2-1	CASSQNLAPLSSYNEQFF	TGCGCCAGCAGCCAGAATCTAGCGCCCCTGAGCTCCTACAATGAGCAGTTCTTC
-	many	TRBV29-1	TRBJ2-2	CSAPWGSGELFF	TGCAGCGCCCCGTGGGGTTCCGGGGAGCTGTTTTTT
-	few	TRBV12-3/TRBV12-4	TRBJ2-7	CASSFGTEQYF	TGTGCCAGCAGTTTCGGAACCGAGCAGTACTTC
-	-	TRBV7-6	TRBJ2-3	CASSLVSVEDTQYF	TGTGCCAGCAGCTTAGTTAGCGTCGAAGATACGCAGTATTTT
-	-	TRBV19	TRBJ2-2	CASSPHPTGELFF	TGTGCCAGTAGTCCTCACCCAACCGGGGAGCTGTTTTTT
-	few	TRBV16	TRBJ2-7	CASSQSSLGNEQYF	TGTGCCAGCAGCCAATCCAGCTTGGGTAACGAGCAGTACTTC
TRBD1	few	TRBV4-1	TRBJ2-6	CASRGQGSSERGANVLTF	TGCGCCAGCAGGGGACAGGGTTCGAGCGAGCGCGGGGCCAACGTCCTGACTTTC
TRBD2	few	TRBV3-1	TRBJ2-1	CATALRASGNEQFF	TGTGCCACCGCTTTGAGGGCTAGCGGGAATGAGCAGTTCTTC
-	-	TRBV24-1	TRBJ2-2	CATSDFDRGPANTGELFF	TGTGCCACCAGTGATTTCGACCGGGGCCCAGCTAACACCGGGGAGCTGTTTTTT
-	few	TRBV2	TRBJ2-6	CASTDANVLTF	TGTGCCAGCACGGATGCCAACGTCCTGACTTTC
-	-	TRBV5-4	TRBJ2-3	CASSLKAGLYADTQYF	TGTGCCAGCAGCTTGAAGGCGGGACTCTACGCAGATACGCAGTATTTT